The 24 T cell receptor beta chains given below trace back to one sample, sequenced in a study of CD8 T cells in Susac syndrome. RNA amounts of about 0.45 to 1 ug underwent reverse transcription with random hexamers. TCRdb reprocessed the immunoSEQ multiplex PCR reads with MiXCR, giving one entry per CDR3 protein. The sample consists of about 150,000 distinct CDR3 sequences, about 96% of them appearing once. The material sequenced was CD4+ T cells from PBMCs. These receptors came from a human donor with Susac syndrome.

V usage is TRBV11-2 and J usage is TRBJ1-1; the D gene is possibly TRBD1 (5 bases). V lost 2 bases and J lost 0, with 13 bases in between. This CDR3 is 16 amino acids long. From germline, CDR1 is SGHAT and CDR2 FQNNGV. For the CDR3, the DNA is TGTGCCAGCAGCTTATTTAGGGGCCTTTTGAACACTGAAGCTTTCTTT. Translating gives CASSLFRGLLNTEAFF.

CDR3 bases: TGTGCCAGCAGTGGACAGTTTAATTCACCCCTCCACTTT. This codes for CASSGQFNSPLHF. The chain recombines TRBV6-6 with TRBJ1-6, with a tentative D call TRBD1 (6 bases). The V and J ends lost 5 bases and 6 bases respectively, with 8 bases between them. The CDR3 contains 13 residues. Germline values: CDR1 MNHNY, CDR2 SVGAGI (reference sequence).

The V and J genes are TRBV5-1 and TRBJ2-3; 15 nucleotides align to TRBD2. With 4 bases clipped from V and 0 bases from J, the junction kept 6 bases outside the gene matches. The CDR3 totals 18 residues. The germline V gene encodes CDR1 SGHRS and CDR2 YFSETQ. The CDR3 here is CASSPGLAGGYSTDTQYF. CDR3 nucleotide sequence: TGCGCCAGCAGCCCGGGACTAGCGGGGGGATATAGCACAGATACGCAGTATTTT.

The rearrangement uses TRBV9 and TRBJ2-3; 7 bases map to TRBD2. This CDR3 is built from 14 residues. V shed 6 bases, J shed 1 base, and the junction held 5 bases outside the gene matches. Germline-derived CDR1 and CDR2 are SGDLS and YYNGEE. CDR3 nucleotides: TGTGCCAGCAAGGTGGGGAGGGGCACAGATACGCAGTATTTT. It translates to CASKVGRGTDTQYF.

V gene TRBV20-1 combines with J gene TRBJ2-7, with D unresolved. The CDR3 runs 14 residues. Trimming removed 0 bases at V and 5 bases at J, with 14 bases between. Per germline, CDR1 DFQATT and CDR2 SNEGSKA (reference sequence). The CDR3 nucleotides read TGCAGTGCTAGAGACCCCTCGGGCGCCGACGAGCAGTACTTC. It is translated as CSARDPSGADEQYF.

This clonotype is a singleton in its sample. V usage is TRBV15 and J usage is TRBJ1-3; tentative D call: TRBD1 (6 bases). This CDR3 region has 15 residues. CDR1 and CDR2 (germline): LNHNV, YYDKDF (reference sequence). Trimming stripped 5 bases from V and 0 bases from J, with 11 bases between. CDR3 protein: CATSREDSSGNTIYF. In nucleotides, the CDR3 is TGTGCCACCAGCCGCGAGGACAGCTCTGGAAACACCATATATTTT. Full variable domain (outside the CDR3, taken from reference TRBV15 and TRBJ1-3): DAMVIQNPRYQVTQFGKPVTLSCSQTLNHNVMYWYQQKSSQAPKLLFHYYDKDFNNEADTPDNFQSRRPNTSFCFLDIRSPGLGDTAMYLCATSREDSSGNTIYFGEGSWLTVV.

The rearrangement links TRBV14 to TRBJ2-1; perhaps TRBD2 as D (5 bases). Trimming took off 4 bases at V and 9 bases at J, with 7 bases between the two ends. Germline V gives CDR1 SGHDN, CDR2 FVKESK. CDR3 size: 11 residues. The chain's CDR3 is CASSLLAEQFF. The CDR3 nucleotides read TGTGCCAGCAGCCTTCTAGCTGAGCAGTTCTTC. Combining the CDR3 with reference TRBV14 and TRBJ2-1 gives the whole variable domain EAGVTQFPSHSVIEKGQTVTLRCDPISGHDNLYWYRRVMGKEIKFLLHFVKESKQDESGMPNNRFLAERTGGTYSTLKVQPAELEDSGVYFCASSLLAEQFFGPGTRLTVL.

The chain has TRBV6-6 and TRBJ1-1; D unclear. CDR1 and CDR2 from the germline V gene are MNHNY and SVGAGI (reference sequence). This CDR3 has 15 amino acids. V lost 2 bases and J lost 0, with 10 bases in between. DNA for the CDR3: TGTGCCAGCAGTTACACGGGAATCATGAACACTGAAGCTTTCTTT. Translating gives CASSYTGIMNTEAFF.

This clonotype has a single count. The gene calls are TRBV15 and TRBJ1-6; D is perhaps TRBD1 (5 bases). Germline-derived CDR1 and CDR2 are LNHNV and YYDKDF (reference sequence). CDR3 length: 14 amino acids. Trimming left V 1 base short and J 10 bases short, with 11 bases between. The CDR3 sequence: CATSRGGGGSPLHF. The DNA for the CDR3 is TGTGCCACCAGCAGAGGGGGTGGGGGATCACCCCTCCACTTT.

This clonotype appeared once. The chain combines TRBV7-9 with TRBJ2-2, with D unresolved. Per germline, CDR1 SEHNR and CDR2 FQNEAQ (reference sequence). The V end lost 7 bases, the J end lost 17 bases, and 8 bases lay between the germline ends. CDR3 length equals 8 residues. CDR3 DNA sequence: TGTGCCAGCAACTCGATTTTTTTT. Its protein product is CASNSIFF.

The chain couples TRBV19 to TRBJ2-3; D unresolved. V lost 6 bases and J lost 0, with 16 bases in between. The germline gives CDR1 LNHDA, CDR2 SQIVND (reference sequence). This CDR3 is 16 amino acids long. DNA of the CDR3: TGTGCCAGTAGCCTTACTTGGACGGGCAGCACAGATACGCAGTATTTT. As protein: CASSLTWTGSTDTQYF. The entire variable domain, with the rest obtained from reference TRBV19 and TRBJ2-3, is as follows: DGGITQSPKYLFRKEGQNVTLSCEQNLNHDAMYWYRQDPGQGLRLIYYSQIVNDFQKGDIAEGYSVSREKKESFPLTVTSAQKNPTAFYLCASSLTWTGSTDTQYFGPGTRLTVL.

This clonotype was detected only once. V gene TRBV30 combines with J gene TRBJ1-2, with TRBD1 matching 10 bases. The CDR3 has 15 amino acids. The junction had 10 bases not matched to a gene; V was cut back by 1 base and J by 8 bases. Germline CDR1 GTSNPN, CDR2 SVGIG (reference sequence). CDR3 amino acids: CAWSEQMTGGYGYTF. CDR3 sequence (DNA): TGTGCCTGGAGTGAGCAAATGACAGGGGGCTACGGCTACACCTTC.

The count of this clonotype is one. The chain combines TRBV2 with TRBJ2-1; no definite D call. CDR1 is SNHLY and CDR2 is FYNNEI in the germline V gene. The germline V and J ends were trimmed by 8 bases and 1 base, with 18 bases remaining between them. CDR3 length: 16 residues. In DNA, the CDR3 is TGTGCCAGCCCTCGAGGTGGCCATTGGTCCTACAATGAGCAGTTCTTC. It yields the protein CASPRGGHWSYNEQFF.

This clonotype has a handful of counts. The chain is built from TRBV3-1 and TRBJ1-2; the D gene is possibly TRBD1 (5 bases). The CDR3 contains 13 residues. Germline V lookup: CDR1 LGHDT, CDR2 YNNKEL (reference sequence). Trimming pared 4 bases from V and 7 bases from J, leaving 13 bases between. CDR3 coding DNA: TGTGCCAGCAGCCCTGACAGTTCGGGTGGCTACACCTTC. It is translated as CASSPDSSGGYTF.

The chain joins TRBV29-1 to TRBJ2-1, with 7 bases identical to TRBD2. Germline V gene sequence: CDR1 SQVTM, CDR2 ANQGSEA. V shed 4 bases, J shed 0 bases, and the junction held 9 bases outside the gene matches. The CDR3 has 16 residues. This CDR3 is CSVGLKSGDSYNEQFF. In nucleotides, the CDR3 is TGCAGCGTTGGGTTGAAGAGCGGGGACTCCTACAATGAGCAGTTCTTC.

The chain uses TRBV7-8 and TRBJ2-1, with D unresolved. The CDR3 is 16 amino acids. The germline gives CDR1 SGHVS, CDR2 FQNEAQ. Between the trimmed V and J ends, which lost 1 base and 3 bases, there was a span of 13 bases. CDR3 sequence (DNA): TGTGCCAGCAGCTTAGGTAGGTGGACCCTCTACAATGAGCAGTTCTTC. It is translated as CASSLGRWTLYNEQFF.

The chain recombines TRBV12-3 or TRBV12-4 with TRBJ2-6; D is ambiguous. Trimming shortened V by 7 bases and J by 0 bases, and 10 bases separated the two germline ends. The CDR3 consists of 15 residues. The CDR3 is CASTGAASGANVLTF. In DNA, the CDR3 is TGTGCCAGCACTGGAGCCGCCTCTGGGGCCAACGTCCTGACTTTC.

The chain couples TRBV20-1 to TRBJ1-5; 8 bases agree with TRBD1. V was clipped by 2 bases and J by 0 bases; unmatched bases: 3. The CDR3 consists of 15 residues. The germline CDR1 and CDR2 sequences are DFQATT and SNEGSKA (reference sequence). The CDR3 here is CSARRQGISNQPQHF. In DNA, the CDR3 is TGCAGTGCTAGACGACAGGGGATTAGCAATCAGCCCCAGCATTTT.

The J gene is TRBJ2-5, the V gene TRBV7-9; a weak D match, TRBD2 (5 bases). Trimming pared 0 bases from V and 4 bases from J, leaving 15 bases between. CDR1 is SEHNR and CDR2 is FQNEAQ in the germline V gene (reference sequence). The CDR3 totals 16 residues. The CDR3 is CASSLASRGLGETQYF. DNA of the CDR3: TGTGCCAGCAGCTTAGCAAGTCGGGGATTAGGAGAGACCCAGTACTTC.

J is TRBJ2-1 and V is TRBV28, with unresolved D. Trimming shortened V by 5 bases and J by 8 bases, and 16 bases separated the two germline ends. The CDR3 loop spans 14 amino acids. The germline V gene has CDR1 MDHEN and CDR2 SYDVKM. CDR3 amino acids: CASSPLDGADEQFF. As DNA, the CDR3 is TGTGCCAGCAGTCCCCTAGACGGTGCAGATGAGCAGTTCTTC.

V usage is TRBV15 and J usage is TRBJ2-5; possibly TRBD1 for D (6 bases). CDR3 length: 15 amino acids. V lost 5 bases to trimming and J lost 10 bases, with 23 bases between them. Germline CDR1 is LNHNV and CDR2 is YYDKDF (reference sequence). For the CDR3, the DNA is TGTGCCACCAGCCTTGCTCGGGCAGGGGAGAGGGGCCAGTACTTC. Amino acid sequence: CATSLARAGERGQYF.

The chain links TRBV7-3 to TRBJ2-1, with unresolved D. The CDR3 totals 14 residues. Trimming took 0 bases from V and 5 from J, leaving 8 bases between them. Looked up from germline, CDR1 is SGHTA and CDR2 is FQGTGA. CDR3 DNA: TGTGCCAGCAGCTTAACCCCCGCCAACAATGAGCAGTTCTTC. It translates to CASSLTPANNEQFF.

The genes are TRBV3-1 and TRBJ2-5, with no clear D. Germline values: CDR1 LGHDT, CDR2 YNNKEL (reference sequence). This CDR3 contains 16 residues. Trimming removed 0 bases at V and 1 base at J, with 12 bases between. CDR3 loop: CASSQDPRLGQETQYF. In nucleotides, the CDR3 is TGTGCCAGCAGCCAAGATCCGAGACTCGGCCAAGAGACCCAGTACTTC.

This clonotype was seen only once. V is TRBV5-4 and J is TRBJ2-5; TRBD2 aligns across 8 bases. The CDR3 sequence is 13 residues long. V trimming: 4 bases; J trimming: 4 bases; junction bases outside the gene matches: 3. The V gene's germline CDR1 is SGHNT and CDR2 YYREEE (reference sequence). Here the CDR3 reads CASSRLALETQYF. CDR3 nucleotide sequence: TGTGCCAGCAGCCGACTAGCGTTAGAGACCCAGTACTTC. Based on the CDR3 plus reference TRBV5-4 and TRBJ2-5, the full variable domain is ETGVTQSPTHLIKTRGQQVTLRCSSQSGHNTVSWYQQALGQGPQFIFQYYREEENGRGNFPPRFSGLQFPNYSSELNVNALELDDSALYLCASSRLALETQYFGPGTRLLVL.